These T cell receptor beta chains were read from a single sample in a study of T cells after yellow fever vaccination. TCRdb used MiXCR to reprocess the 5' RACE reads, holding one entry per CDR3 protein. The sample lists about 260,000 distinct CDR3 sequences; over 10% were seen once. Sequenced here: CD4+ T cells sorted from PBMCs, sampled 45 days after the yellow fever booster vaccination. The origin of the receptors is a man aged 30-40 years who received the YFV17D yellow fever vaccine. The conserved cysteine and the conserved F or W are not part of the CDR3 here. Fields, in order: V gene, J gene, CDR3 protein.

v_gene: TRBV9; j_gene: TRBJ1-1; CDR3aa: ASSVAVNTEAF
v_gene: TRBV30; j_gene: TRBJ2-1; CDR3aa: AWIGHEQF
v_gene: TRBV20-1; j_gene: TRBJ2-3; CDR3aa: SAFGDTQY
v_gene: TRBV28; j_gene: TRBJ2-2; CDR3aa: ASSPGRLTGELF
v_gene: TRBV5-5; j_gene: TRBJ1-2; CDR3aa: ASSMNSVENYGYT
v_gene: TRBV3-1; j_gene: TRBJ1-1; CDR3aa: ASSRVRSTEAF
v_gene: TRBV7-2; j_gene: TRBJ2-5; CDR3aa: ASNDRNQETQY
v_gene: TRBV5-6; j_gene: TRBJ2-2; CDR3aa: ASSYTRGELF
v_gene: TRBV19; j_gene: TRBJ2-7; CDR3aa: ASSIEFGRQGYEQY
v_gene: TRBV4-3; j_gene: TRBJ2-7; CDR3aa: ARPWNRGHEQY
v_gene: TRBV6-5; j_gene: TRBJ1-5; CDR3aa: ASSYGGRRNQPQH
v_gene: TRBV12-3/TRBV12-4; j_gene: TRBJ1-1; CDR3aa: ASSLGVGGNTEAF
v_gene: TRBV7-2; j_gene: TRBJ2-1; CDR3aa: ATIVVRGYNEQF
v_gene: TRBV5-1; j_gene: TRBJ2-5; CDR3aa: ASSTNDRAETQY
v_gene: TRBV21-1; j_gene: TRBJ2-4; CDR3aa: ASSKVGGAGYIQY
v_gene: TRBV4-1; j_gene: TRBJ2-3; CDR3aa: ASSQEWTSGFTDTQY
v_gene: TRBV19; j_gene: TRBJ2-5; CDR3aa: ASMENSMVQETQY
v_gene: TRBV20-1; j_gene: TRBJ2-5; CDR3aa: SASDPLAGGMVETQY
v_gene: TRBV5-1; j_gene: TRBJ1-1; CDR3aa: ASSDGLGIHTEAF
v_gene: TRBV20-1; j_gene: TRBJ2-3; CDR3aa: SARVSGRGTDTQY
v_gene: TRBV12-3/TRBV12-4; j_gene: TRBJ1-2; CDR3aa: ASSAGRRLEGYT
v_gene: TRBV5-1; j_gene: TRBJ2-2; CDR3aa: ASRWGDTGELF
v_gene: TRBV28; j_gene: TRBJ2-1; CDR3aa: ASNGGSYNEQF
v_gene: TRBV7-2; j_gene: TRBJ1-4; CDR3aa: ASSSQTSTGLMLF
v_gene: TRBV7-2; j_gene: TRBJ2-3; CDR3aa: ASSLRRDTQY
v_gene: TRBV20-1; j_gene: TRBJ2-1; CDR3aa: SARKDRLYEQF
v_gene: TRBV5-1; j_gene: TRBJ1-1; CDR3aa: ASSFSGVNTEAF
v_gene: TRBV6-2/TRBV6-3; j_gene: TRBJ2-1; CDR3aa: ASKTDPYNEQF
v_gene: TRBV29-1; j_gene: TRBJ2-7; CDR3aa: SAGTGGSSYEQY
v_gene: TRBV20-1; j_gene: TRBJ2-4; CDR3aa: SAEEFGARNIQY
v_gene: TRBV11-3; j_gene: TRBJ2-2; CDR3aa: ASSSLHLARQGRQGAGELF
v_gene: TRBV20-1; j_gene: TRBJ2-1; CDR3aa: SVRETSGRAGDNEQF
v_gene: TRBV20-1; j_gene: TRBJ2-5; CDR3aa: SAVIRGGIETQY